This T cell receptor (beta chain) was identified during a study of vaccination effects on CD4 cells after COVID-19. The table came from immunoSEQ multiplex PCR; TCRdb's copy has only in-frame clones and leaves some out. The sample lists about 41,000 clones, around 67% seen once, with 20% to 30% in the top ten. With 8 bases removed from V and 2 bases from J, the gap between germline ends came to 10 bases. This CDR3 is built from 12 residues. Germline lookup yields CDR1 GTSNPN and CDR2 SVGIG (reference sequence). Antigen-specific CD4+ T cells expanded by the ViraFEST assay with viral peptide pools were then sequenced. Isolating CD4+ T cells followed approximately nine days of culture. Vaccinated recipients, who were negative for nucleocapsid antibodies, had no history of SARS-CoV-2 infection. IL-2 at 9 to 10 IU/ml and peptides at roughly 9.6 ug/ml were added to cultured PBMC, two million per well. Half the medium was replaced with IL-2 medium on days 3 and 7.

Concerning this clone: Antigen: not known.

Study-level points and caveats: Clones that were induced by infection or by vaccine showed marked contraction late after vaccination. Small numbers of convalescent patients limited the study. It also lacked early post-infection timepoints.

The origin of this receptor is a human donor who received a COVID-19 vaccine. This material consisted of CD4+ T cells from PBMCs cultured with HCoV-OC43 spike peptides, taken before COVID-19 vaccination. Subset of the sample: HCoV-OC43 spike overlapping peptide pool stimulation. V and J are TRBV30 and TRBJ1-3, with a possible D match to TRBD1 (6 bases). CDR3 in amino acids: CAQDRAGNTIYF. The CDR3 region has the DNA TGTGCCCAGGACAGAGCTGGAAACACCATATATTTT.